This T cell receptor beta chain is from a study of beta chain features in type 1 diabetes. Germline loops: CDR1 LNHDA, CDR2 SQIVND (reference sequence). The CDR3 is made up of 12 amino acids. V gave up 8 bases and J gave up 4 bases; unmatched junction bases: 3. Notes on the study in general: Among all four CD4+ subsets, Type 1 diabetes patients had TCRB CDR3s that were moderately but significantly shorter. Researchers could not determine here whether HLA type influences TCRB rearrangement.

Every isolated RNA sample was fully reverse transcribed, so sequencing captured expressed TCRB transcripts. The data were produced by immunoSEQ multiplex PCR, yet TCRdb's version contains in-frame clones alone and is incomplete. The repertoire consists of hundreds of thousands of clones, with roughly an eighth occurring once and the leading ten covering 0.03% to 0.04%. This clone was counted a few times. Its antigen is unidentified. The specimen sequenced was naive CD4+ T cells from blood. This TCR came from a man aged 18 to 30 with type 1 diabetes. This rearrangement joins TRBV19 to TRBJ1-1; TRBD1 matches at 8 bases. The CDR3 loop reads CASWTGSTEAFF. CDR3 coding DNA: TGTGCCAGTTGGACAGGGAGCACTGAAGCTTTCTTT.